These 25 T cell receptor beta chains came from one sample sequenced in a study of OX40 agonist ivuxolimab in advanced cancers. Measured with immunoSEQ multiplex PCR; TCRdb has only the in-frame clones, and not every one. The table has approximately 58,000 clones, around four fifths seen once. Sequencing was performed on CD4+ or CD8+ T cells sorted from blood, taken in a trial of the OX40 agonist ivuxolimab. The source of these receptors is an adult with an advanced solid tumor such as melanoma, head and neck, liver or kidney cancer.

The J gene is TRBJ2-3, the V gene TRBV5-1; perhaps D is TRBD1 or TRBD2 (6 bases each). There are 16 residues in the CDR3. Germline V gives CDR1 SGHRS, CDR2 YFSETQ. Trimming left V 2 bases short and J 2 bases short, with 15 bases between. The CDR3 DNA reads as TGCGCCAGCAGCTTTTCGGGGGCCCCTAACACAGATACGCAGTATTTT. As protein: CASSFSGAPNTDTQYF.

This clone was found a few times. The genes are TRBV18 and TRBJ2-1, with a weak D call TRBD1 (6 bases). Germline V gene data show CDR1 as KGHSH and CDR2 as LQKENI. Trimming pared 2 bases from V and 1 base from J, leaving 12 bases between. CDR3 length: 16 amino acids. CDR3 in amino acids: CASSPIWTESYNEQFF. CDR3 nucleotide sequence: TGTGCCAGCTCACCAATCTGGACAGAATCCTACAATGAGCAGTTCTTC.

The V and J genes are TRBV7-9 and TRBJ2-3; D tentatively fits TRBD1 or TRBD2 (6 bases each). The length of the CDR3 is 16 residues. The V gene lost 5 bases and the J gene lost 5 bases, with 20 bases spanning the gap. Germline V gives CDR1 SEHNR, CDR2 FQNEAQ (reference sequence). CDR3 in amino acids: CASSPQPGAGGDTQYF. The CDR3 DNA reads TGTGCCAGCAGCCCTCAGCCGGGGGCCGGGGGAGATACGCAGTATTTT.

This clone has a single count. V gene TRBV14 combines with J gene TRBJ2-3; TRBD1 is a possible D gene (5 bases). The CDR3 contains 15 residues. V lost 6 bases, J lost 2 bases, and 15 bases lay in between. The germline gives CDR1 SGHDN, CDR2 FVKESK. CDR3 in DNA: TGTGCCAGCAGACCAACAGGAGAATCCACAGATACGCAGTATTTT. It codes for CASRPTGESTDTQYF.

The V gene is TRBV6-6, the J gene TRBJ2-2, with 8 bases matching TRBD1. The CDR3 has 16 amino acids. J gave up 4 bases and V 0 bases, and 4 bases lay outside the gene matches. Germline V gene sequence: CDR1 MNHNY, CDR2 SVGAGI (reference sequence). In DNA, the CDR3 is TGTGCCAGCAGTTACTCGACAGGGGTGGGCACCGGGGAGCTGTTTTTT. It yields the protein CASSYSTGVGTGELFF.

This clone was counted a few times. This chain links TRBV5-6 with TRBJ2-3; 7 nucleotides match TRBD2. Germline V CDR1 and CDR2: SGHDT, YYEEEE. The CDR3 is made up of 16 amino acids. The trim removed 0 bases at V and 3 bases at J, leaving 7 bases unmatched. CDR3 protein: CASSLGSGLVTDTQYF. The CDR3 nucleotides read TGTGCCAGCAGCTTGGGTAGCGGACTAGTAACAGATACGCAGTATTTT. Supplemented by reference TRBV5-6 and TRBJ2-3, the full variable domain reads DAGVTQSPTHLIKTRGQQVTLRCSPKSGHDTVSWYQQALGQGPQFIFQYYEEEERQRGNFPDRFSGHQFPNYSSELNVNALLLGDSALYLCASSLGSGLVTDTQYFGPGTRLTVL.

The rearrangement joins TRBV11-3 to TRBJ1-4; D not certain. Looked up from germline, CDR1 is SGHNT and CDR2 is YENEEA. This CDR3 is built from 15 residues. The V and J ends lost 1 base and 0 bases respectively, with 6 bases between them. The CDR3 protein is CASSLGGTTNEKLFF. The DNA of the CDR3 is TGTGCCAGCAGCTTAGGAGGGACAACTAATGAAAAACTGTTTTTT.

This clone was recorded a few times. The chain recombines TRBV28 with TRBJ2-3; weak D call: TRBD2 (6 bases). The CDR3 covers 13 residues. CDR1 is MDHEN, CDR2 SYDVKM, per germline. V lost 5 bases and J 9 bases, leaving 15 bases between the germline ends. Here the CDR3 reads CASSPRGRGTQYF. The CDR3, as DNA: TGTGCCAGCAGTCCCCGGGGCCGGGGGACGCAGTATTTT.

This chain joins TRBV7-6 and TRBJ2-2; D is tentatively TRBD1 or TRBD2 (5 bases each). With 5 bases removed from V and 8 bases from J, the gap between germline ends came to 18 bases. Germline assignment: CDR1 SGHVS and CDR2 FNYEAQ. The CDR3 consists of 15 residues. The CDR3 nucleotides read TGTGCCAGCAGCCCGGGGACCTTCGATAAGGGGGAGCTGTTTTTT. Translating gives CASSPGTFDKGELFF.

The rearrangement joins TRBV10-3 to TRBJ2-3; 7 bases map to TRBD1. The CDR3 extends over 17 amino acids. The trim removed 2 bases at V and 2 bases at J, leaving 10 bases unmatched. The germline gives CDR1 ENHRY, CDR2 SYGVKD. The CDR3 DNA is TGTGCCATCAGTGAGACCCGGACAGGACTCTTCACAGATACGCAGTATTTT. It translates to CAISETRTGLFTDTQYF.

V and J are TRBV11-3 and TRBJ2-5; 10 nucleotides agree with TRBD2. The CDR3 sequence is 16 residues long. Trimming removed 2 bases from V and 4 bases from J; junction bases left unmatched: 7. Germline assignment: CDR1 SGHNT and CDR2 YENEEA. CDR3 DNA sequence: TGTGCCAGCAGCTTAAGGACTAGCGGTGGGGGAGAGACCCAGTACTTC. Amino acid sequence: CASSLRTSGGGETQYF. Full variable domain (missing parts from reference TRBV11-3 and TRBJ2-5): EAGVVQSPRYKIIEKKQPVAFWCNPISGHNTLYWYLQNLGQGPELLIRYENEEAVDDSQLPKDRFSAERLKGVDSTLKIQPAELGDSAVYLCASSLRTSGGGETQYFGPGTRLLVL.

This clone was seen a few times. The chain combines TRBV5-1 with TRBJ2-5, with 9 positions matching TRBD1. Germline CDR1 SGHRS, CDR2 YFSETQ. The CDR3 loop spans 16 amino acids. After removal of 0 bases from V and 5 bases from J, the junction contained 8 bases not matched to a gene. The chain's CDR3 is CASSLDGTGFGETQYF. The CDR3 DNA is TGCGCCAGCAGCTTGGATGGGACAGGGTTTGGGGAGACCCAGTACTTC.

This chain joins TRBV14 and TRBJ1-1; 8 bases fit TRBD1. V lost 7 bases and J lost 1; bases outside the gene matches: 5. Germline assignment: CDR1 SGHDN and CDR2 FVKESK. The CDR3 is made up of 14 amino acids. Here the CDR3 reads CASILQGENTEAFF. Here the CDR3 DNA reads TGTGCCAGCATTTTACAGGGGGAGAACACTGAAGCTTTCTTT.

This sequence joins TRBV11-3 and TRBJ2-3, with no clear D. V lost 0 bases and J 0 bases, leaving 7 bases between the germline ends. Germline V gene sequence: CDR1 SGHNT, CDR2 YENEEA. The CDR3 length is 15 residues. Here the CDR3 DNA reads TGTGCCAGCAGCTTAGAATGGGGTAGCACAGATACGCAGTATTTT. This encodes CASSLEWGSTDTQYF.

The V call is TRBV12-5, the J call TRBJ2-5; D is perhaps TRBD2 (5 bases). The CDR3 length is 11 residues. Looked up from germline, CDR1 is LGHNT and CDR2 is FRNRAP. This CDR3 reads CACWRPETQYF. DNA of the CDR3: TGTGCATGCTGGAGGCCGGAGACCCAGTACTTC.

The rearrangement uses TRBV7-6 and TRBJ1-5; 10 bases agree with TRBD1. The CDR3 length is 16 residues. The germline V gene has CDR1 SGHVS and CDR2 FNYEAQ. Trimming took 5 bases from V and 2 from J; bases not matched to a gene: 6. The chain's CDR3 is CASSPTGGYGNQPQHF. The CDR3 coding sequence is TGTGCCAGCAGCCCGACAGGGGGCTATGGCAATCAGCCCCAGCATTTT.

V is TRBV6-5 and J is TRBJ1-6; 8 bases line up with TRBD1. V gave up 5 bases and J gave up 9 bases; unmatched junction bases: 9. The CDR3 sequence is 15 residues long. The V gene's germline CDR1 is MNHEY and CDR2 SVGAGI. The CDR3 region is CASSPSRQGASPLHF. CDR3 nucleotides: TGTGCCAGCAGTCCCTCGAGGCAGGGGGCTTCACCCCTCCACTTT.

The chain employs TRBV11-1 and TRBJ2-7; D is undetermined. The V end lost 6 bases, the J end lost 6 bases, and 18 bases lay between the germline ends. Looked up from germline, CDR1 is SGHAT and CDR2 is FQDESV (reference sequence). CDR3 length equals 14 residues. CDR3 in DNA: TGTGCCAGCAGGGCGACGGGTCCCTTGACCGAGCAGTACTTC. It specifies CASRATGPLTEQYF. Using reference TRBV11-1 and TRBJ2-7 for the parts outside the CDR3, the full variable domain is EAEVAQSPRYKITEKSQAVAFWCDPISGHATLYWYRQILGQGPELLVQFQDESVVDDSQLPKDRFSAERLKGVDSTLKIQPAELGDSAMYLCASRATGPLTEQYFGPGTRLTVT.

The gene calls are TRBV5-4 and TRBJ2-5; 10 bases align to TRBD2. V shed 5 bases and J 2 bases; nucleotides not matched to a gene: 3. This CDR3 has 14 amino acids. CDR1 and CDR2 (germline): SGHNT, YYREEE (reference sequence). The CDR3 nucleotides read TGTGCCAGCAGGCTAGCGGGGGAGCAAGAGACCCAGTACTTC. Amino acid sequence: CASRLAGEQETQYF. The whole variable domain, remainder taken from reference TRBV5-4 and TRBJ2-5, is ETGVTQSPTHLIKTRGQQVTLRCSSQSGHNTVSWYQQALGQGPQFIFQYYREEENGRGNFPPRFSGLQFPNYSSELNVNALELDDSALYLCASRLAGEQETQYFGPGTRLLVL.

The chain recombines TRBV5-1 with TRBJ1-4, with D tentatively TRBD1 (5 bases). From germline, CDR1 is SGHRS and CDR2 YFSETQ. The CDR3 totals 15 residues. The germline V and J ends were trimmed by 0 bases and 6 bases, with 12 bases remaining between them. CDR3 protein: CASSLEGQGDEKLFF. CDR3 nucleotides: TGCGCCAGCAGCTTGGAGGGCCAGGGTGATGAAAAACTGTTTTTT.

The gene calls are TRBV11-3 and TRBJ2-7; the D gene is possibly TRBD1 (5 bases). The CDR3 runs to 14 residues. Germline-derived CDR1 and CDR2 are SGHNT and YENEEA. V lost 4 bases and J 3 bases, leaving 13 bases between the germline ends. The CDR3 spells CASSSFQGGYEQYF. For the CDR3, the DNA is TGTGCCAGCAGCTCCTTCCAGGGTGGCTACGAGCAGTACTTC.

The chain recombines TRBV7-2 with TRBJ1-1; D is possibly TRBD1 (5 bases). The V gene lost 1 base and the J gene lost 0 bases, with 15 bases spanning the gap. This CDR3 contains 17 residues. Germline loops: CDR1 SGHTA, CDR2 FQGNSA. This chain's CDR3 is CASSLVPGGVLNTEAFF. The CDR3 bases are TGTGCCAGCAGCTTAGTACCAGGAGGGGTCCTGAACACTGAAGCTTTCTTT.

The rearrangement uses TRBV11-3 and TRBJ1-4, with 8 bases aligning to TRBD1. V shed 5 bases, J shed 8 bases, and the junction held 16 bases outside the gene matches. The CDR3 totals 17 residues. The germline gives CDR1 SGHNT, CDR2 YENEEA. Here the CDR3 reads CASSASGGGFRGEKLFF. CDR3 DNA: TGTGCCAGCAGCGCCTCAGGGGGCGGCTTTCGGGGGGAAAAACTGTTTTTT.

The V call is TRBV11-2, the J call TRBJ1-4; D is unclear. V shed 0 bases and J shed 7 bases, with 12 bases lying between them. The CDR3 length is 15 residues. Germline loops: CDR1 SGHAT, CDR2 FQNNGV. In DNA form, the CDR3 reads TGTGCCAGCAGCTTAGAAAGGGCGGGCGGTGAAAAACTGTTTTTT. Translating it yields CASSLERAGGEKLFF.

This rearrangement joins TRBV5-6 to TRBJ2-2, with D perhaps TRBD2 (6 bases). V was clipped by 0 bases and J by 4 bases, with 10 bases between them. Germline loops: CDR1 SGHDT, CDR2 YYEEEE. CDR3 length equals 15 residues. This CDR3 is CASSLGRAGTGELFF. In DNA form, the CDR3 reads TGTGCCAGCAGCTTGGGGAGGGCGGGCACCGGGGAGCTGTTTTTT.